This TCR beta chain was profiled in a study of identical twins. Study outcomes and limitations: Out-of-frame TCR alpha sharing in monozygotic twins exceeded recombination model predictions.

At least ten counts were recorded for this clonotype. Its antigen is currently unknown. Template switching introduced a universal primer site, and the cDNA bore unique molecular identifiers. TCRdb independently ran MiXCR on the 5' RACE reads; one entry per CDR3 protein. The sample has some 240,000 distinct CDR3 sequences, more than 9% seen once; the top ten hold about 9.1%. Only healthy Caucasians were included as donors. The junction had 20 bases not matched to a gene; V was cut back by 2 bases and J by 0 bases. The CDR3 runs 21 residues. The germline CDR1 and CDR2 sequences are MNHEY and SVGEGT. Sequencing was done on a sample of memory T cells sorted from blood. The origin of this receptor is a man between 45 and 60 years old in good health. The V and J genes are TRBV6-2 or TRBV6-3 and TRBJ1-2, with 8 positions matching TRBD1. CDR3 sequence (DNA): TGTGCCAGCAGTTACCTTGTCCAGAGGGCTTCCAGACAGGGGTCTAACTATGGCTACACCTTC. Translation: CASSYLVQRASRQGSNYGYTF.